This entry features one TCR beta chain sequence. Antigen unknown. The sample comes from a study of memory CD4+ T cells and cytomegalovirus serostatus. Germline values: CDR1 MRHNA, CDR2 SNTAGT. The CDR3 runs to 14 residues. V lost 1 base and J 1 base, leaving 7 bases between the germline ends. Single viable CD3+CD4+CD8-CD45RO+ cells were sorted as the memory CD4+ T cells. CMV serostatus came from serum IgG against pp150, pp28, p38, p52. CD4+ T cells were isolated by positive magnetic selection. The method was immunoSEQ multiplex PCR; TCRdb's version includes in-frame clones alone and lacks a portion of them. The repertoire includes approximately 88,000 clones, roughly 80% of them detected once, and approximately 4% sits in the top ten. Study-wide findings and caveats: Each of 67 CMV-associated TCRbeta sequences occurred in one to five individuals.

The sample was memory CD4+ T cells from blood. The V gene is TRBV6-4, the J gene TRBJ1-2, with D maybe TRBD1 (5 bases). This TCR was sampled from an adult in good health and CMV-seropositive. The CDR3 loop is CASSDWGNNYGYTF. CDR3 nucleotides: TGTGCCAGCAGTGACTGGGGCAATAACTATGGCTACACCTTC.